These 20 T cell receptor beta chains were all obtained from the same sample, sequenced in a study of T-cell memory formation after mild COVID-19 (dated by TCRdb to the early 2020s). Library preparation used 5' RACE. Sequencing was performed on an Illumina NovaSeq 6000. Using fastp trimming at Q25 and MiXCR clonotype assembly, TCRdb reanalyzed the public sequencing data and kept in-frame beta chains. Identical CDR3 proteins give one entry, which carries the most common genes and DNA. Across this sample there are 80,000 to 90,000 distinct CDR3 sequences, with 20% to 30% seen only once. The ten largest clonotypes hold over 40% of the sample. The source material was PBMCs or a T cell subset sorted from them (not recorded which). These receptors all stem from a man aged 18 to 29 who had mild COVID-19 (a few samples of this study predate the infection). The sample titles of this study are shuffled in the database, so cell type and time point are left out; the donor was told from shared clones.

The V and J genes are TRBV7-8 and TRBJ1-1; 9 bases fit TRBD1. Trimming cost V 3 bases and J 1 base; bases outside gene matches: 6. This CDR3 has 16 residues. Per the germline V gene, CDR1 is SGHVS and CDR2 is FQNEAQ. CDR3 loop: CASSLTGTGRNTEAFF. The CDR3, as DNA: TGTGCCAGCAGCTTGACCGGGACAGGGCGGAACACTGAAGCTTTCTTT.

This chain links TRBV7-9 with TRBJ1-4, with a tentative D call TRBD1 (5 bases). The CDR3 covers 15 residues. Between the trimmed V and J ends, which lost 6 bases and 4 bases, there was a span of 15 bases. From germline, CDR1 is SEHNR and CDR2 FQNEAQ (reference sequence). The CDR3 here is CASRDSGDYNEKLFF. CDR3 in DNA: TGTGCCAGCAGAGATTCCGGGGACTATAATGAAAAACTGTTTTTT.

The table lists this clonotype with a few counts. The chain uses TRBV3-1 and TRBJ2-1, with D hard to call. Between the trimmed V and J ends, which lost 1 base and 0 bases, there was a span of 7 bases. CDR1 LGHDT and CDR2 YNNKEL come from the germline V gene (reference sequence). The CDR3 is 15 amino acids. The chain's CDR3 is CASSQVESSYNEQFF. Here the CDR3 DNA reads TGTGCCAGCAGCCAAGTTGAGAGCTCCTACAATGAGCAGTTCTTC.

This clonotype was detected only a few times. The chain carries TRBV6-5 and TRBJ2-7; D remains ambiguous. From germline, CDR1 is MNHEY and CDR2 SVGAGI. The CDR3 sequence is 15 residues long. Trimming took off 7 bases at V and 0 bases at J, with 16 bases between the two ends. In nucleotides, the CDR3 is TGTGCCAGCATTTTACCGGTCCCAAGCTCCTACGAGCAGTACGTC. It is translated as CASILPVPSSYEQYV.

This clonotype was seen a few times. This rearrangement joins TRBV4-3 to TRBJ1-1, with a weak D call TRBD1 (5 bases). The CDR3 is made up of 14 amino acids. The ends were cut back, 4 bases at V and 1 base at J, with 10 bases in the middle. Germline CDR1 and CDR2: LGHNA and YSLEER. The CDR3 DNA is TGCGCCAGCAGCCGCAGGGAGACGAACACTGAAGCTTTCTTT. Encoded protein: CASSRRETNTEAFF.

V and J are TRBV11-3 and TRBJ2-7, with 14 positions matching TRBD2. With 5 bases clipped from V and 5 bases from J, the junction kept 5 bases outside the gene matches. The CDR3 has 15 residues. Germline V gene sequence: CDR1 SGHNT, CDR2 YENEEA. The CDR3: CASSLGLAGGDEQYF. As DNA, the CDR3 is TGTGCCAGCAGCCTTGGACTAGCGGGGGGTGACGAGCAGTACTTC. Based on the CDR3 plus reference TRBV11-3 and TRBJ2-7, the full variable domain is EAGVVQSPRYKIIEKKQPVAFWCNPISGHNTLYWYLQNLGQGPELLIRYENEEAVDDSQLPKDRFSAERLKGVDSTLKIQPAELGDSAVYLCASSLGLAGGDEQYFGPGTRLTVT.

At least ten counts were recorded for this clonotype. The CDR3 loop is CASSSLSYEQYF. The CDR3, as DNA: TGTGCCAGCAGCTCATTATCATACGAGCAGTACTTC. This chain uses TRBV7-9 with TRBJ2-7, with no clear D. The ends were cut back, 4 bases at V and 4 bases at J, with 8 bases in the middle. The CDR3 has 12 amino acids. Germline V gene lookup returns CDR1 SEHNR and CDR2 FQNEAQ (reference sequence).

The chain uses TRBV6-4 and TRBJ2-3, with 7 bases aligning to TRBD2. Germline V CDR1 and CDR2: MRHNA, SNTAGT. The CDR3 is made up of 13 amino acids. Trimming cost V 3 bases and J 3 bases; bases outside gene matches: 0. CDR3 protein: CASSERGTDTQYF. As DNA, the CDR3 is TGTGCCAGCAGTGAGCGGGGGACAGATACGCAGTATTTT.

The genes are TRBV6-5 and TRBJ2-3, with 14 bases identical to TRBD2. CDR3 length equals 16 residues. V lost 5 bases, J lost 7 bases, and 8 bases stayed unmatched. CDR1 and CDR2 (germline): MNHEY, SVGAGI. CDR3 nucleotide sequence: TGTGCCAGCAGTCGTGGACTAGCGGGGGGCGGGAATACGCAGTATTTT. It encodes CASSRGLAGGGNTQYF.

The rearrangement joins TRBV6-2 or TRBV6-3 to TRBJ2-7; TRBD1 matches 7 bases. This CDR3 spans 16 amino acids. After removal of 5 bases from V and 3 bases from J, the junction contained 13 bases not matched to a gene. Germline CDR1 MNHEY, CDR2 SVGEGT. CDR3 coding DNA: TGTGCCAGCAGTCCCCTCCCGAGACAGGGCTTCTACGAGCAGTACTTC. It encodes CASSPLPRQGFYEQYF.

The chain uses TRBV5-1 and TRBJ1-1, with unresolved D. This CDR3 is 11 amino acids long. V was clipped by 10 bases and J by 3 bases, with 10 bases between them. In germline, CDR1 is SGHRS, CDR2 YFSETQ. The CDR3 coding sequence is TGCGCCGGCCTGTGGGACACTGAAGCTTTCTTT. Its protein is CAGLWDTEAFF. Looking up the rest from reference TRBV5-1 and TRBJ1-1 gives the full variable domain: KAGVTQTPRYLIKTRGQQVTLSCSPISGHRSVSWYQQTPGQGLQFLFEYFSETQRNKGNFPGRFSGRQFSNSRSEMNVSTLELGDSALYLCAGLWDTEAFFGQGTRLTVV.

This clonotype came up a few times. CDR3 bases: TGTGCCAGCAGCTTAGGGAGCGGAGAGACCCAGTACTTC. Its translation: CASSLGSGETQYF. The J gene is TRBJ2-5, the V gene TRBV7-7; tentatively, D is TRBD2 (5 bases). Trimming cost V 1 base and J 4 bases, with 7 bases left between them. Germline V CDR1 and CDR2: SSHAT, FNYEAQ (reference sequence). The CDR3 covers 13 residues.

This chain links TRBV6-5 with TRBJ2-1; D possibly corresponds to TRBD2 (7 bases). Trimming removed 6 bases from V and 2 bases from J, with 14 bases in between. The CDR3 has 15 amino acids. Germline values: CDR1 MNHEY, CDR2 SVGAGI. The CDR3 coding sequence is TGTGCCAGCAGCTCTGGGGGGGGCCCCTACAATGAGCAGTTCTTC. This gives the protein CASSSGGGPYNEQFF.

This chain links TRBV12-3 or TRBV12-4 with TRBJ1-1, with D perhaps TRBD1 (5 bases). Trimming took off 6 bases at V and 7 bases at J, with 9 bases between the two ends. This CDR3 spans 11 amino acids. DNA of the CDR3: TGTGCCAGCAGGTCGGGGGGTGAAGCTTTCTTT. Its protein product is CASRSGGEAFF.

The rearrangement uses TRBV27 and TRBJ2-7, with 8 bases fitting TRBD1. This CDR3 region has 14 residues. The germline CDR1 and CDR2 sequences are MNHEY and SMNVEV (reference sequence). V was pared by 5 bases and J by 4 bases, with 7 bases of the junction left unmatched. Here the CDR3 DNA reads TGTGCCAGCAGTGTGACAGGGGCTAGATACGAGCAGTACTTC. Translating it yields CASSVTGARYEQYF.

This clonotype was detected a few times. Here the CDR3 reads CASSVEGGGTDTQYF. CDR3 DNA sequence: TGTGCCAGCAGCGTAGAAGGAGGGGGCACAGATACGCAGTATTTT. This chain uses TRBV9 with TRBJ2-3; D is possibly TRBD2 (6 bases). V was cut by 0 bases and J by 1 base, with 9 bases left in between. The CDR3 consists of 15 residues. Looked up from germline, CDR1 is SGDLS and CDR2 is YYNGEE.

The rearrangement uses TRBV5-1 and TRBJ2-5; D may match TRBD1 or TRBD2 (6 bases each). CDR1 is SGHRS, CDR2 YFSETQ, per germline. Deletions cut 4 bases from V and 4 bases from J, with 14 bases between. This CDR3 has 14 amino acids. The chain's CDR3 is CASSLGGGGETQYF. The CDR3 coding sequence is TGCGCCAGCAGCCTAGGGGGAGGTGGAGAGACCCAGTACTTC.

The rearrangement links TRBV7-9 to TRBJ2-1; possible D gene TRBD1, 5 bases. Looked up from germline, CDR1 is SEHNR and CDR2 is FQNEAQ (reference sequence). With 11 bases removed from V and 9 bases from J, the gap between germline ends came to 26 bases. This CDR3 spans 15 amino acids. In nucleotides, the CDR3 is TGTGCCTCGGCCAGCCCAAGGGCAGGGAAGGGTGAGCAGTTCTTC. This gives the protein CASASPRAGKGEQFF. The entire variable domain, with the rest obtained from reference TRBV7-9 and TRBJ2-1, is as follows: DTGVSQNPRHKITKRGQNVTFRCDPISEHNRLYWYRQTLGQGPEFLTYFQNEAQLEKSRLLSDRFSAERPKGSFSTLEIQRTEQGDSAMYLCASASPRAGKGEQFFGPGTRLTVL.

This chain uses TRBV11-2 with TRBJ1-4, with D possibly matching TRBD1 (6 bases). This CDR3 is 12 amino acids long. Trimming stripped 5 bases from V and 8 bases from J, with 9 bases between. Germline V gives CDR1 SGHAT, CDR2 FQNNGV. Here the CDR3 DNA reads TGTGCCAGCAGCCCCAGGGGCGAAAAACTGTTTTTT. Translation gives CASSPRGEKLFF.

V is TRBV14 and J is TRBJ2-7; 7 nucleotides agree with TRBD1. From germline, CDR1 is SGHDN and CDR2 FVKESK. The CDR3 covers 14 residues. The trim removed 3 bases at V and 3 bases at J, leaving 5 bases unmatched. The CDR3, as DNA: TGTGCCAGCAGCCATACAGGGGCCAACTACGAGCAGTACTTC. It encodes CASSHTGANYEQYF.